Here is one T cell receptor (beta chain) with its context. The sample comes from a study of blood T cell repertoires in COVID-19. Study-level information: Acute-phase and convalescent COVID-19 samples originated in the United States, Italy and Spain. The analysed material was cDNA or gDNA that came from T cells, B-cell-depleted T cells, or PBMCs.

This CDR3 is built from 14 residues. J lost 3 bases, V lost 9 bases, and 8 bases had no gene match. In germline, CDR1 is SNHLY, CDR2 FYNNEI. Per the study methods: The authors estimated nucleated cell counts from reference gene primer amplification. Profiled with immunoSEQ multiplex PCR; TCRdb holds only in-frame clones, not every one. V and J calls and clone size are those listed in that table; D and trimming were worked out from the DNA. The data contain 250,000 to 350,000 clones, around 90% of them singletons. The source material was peripheral blood. This chain uses TRBV2 with TRBJ2-1; 7 bases agree with TRBD1. This TCR was sampled from a woman aged 45-65 years who had recovered from COVID-19. CDR3 residues: CASLNRGDYNEQFF. Here the CDR3 DNA reads TGTGCCAGTCTGAACAGGGGCGACTACAATGAGCAGTTCTTC.